One and the same sample provided the 18 T cell receptor beta chains below, sequenced in a study of cytomegalovirus exposure and HLA in healthy donors (dated by TCRdb to 2015 to 2018). Libraries were prepared through the immunoSEQ multiplex PCR assay. For the multiplex PCR, a mixture combining 60 forward primers for TCR Vbeta segments and 13 reverse primers for TCR Jbeta segments was used. TCRdb holds this immuneACCESS table with in-frame rearrangements only. Some clones are missing; in checked studies, unresolved V genes explain under half, and the rest has no known cause. This sample has about 150,000 clones in its table, and around 79% of those were observed once. Less than 10% of the sample lies in the top ten. The sample comprised PBMCs. The receptor source for this set is a man in his thirties or forties in good health and CMV-seropositive.

The V gene is TRBV5-6, the J gene TRBJ2-7; 10 bases line up with TRBD2. Germline V CDR1 and CDR2: SGHDT, YYEEEE. Trimming cost V 4 bases and J 6 bases; bases outside gene matches: 16. CDR3 length: 17 amino acids. The CDR3 region is CASSPFLAGVNPGEQYF. CDR3 coding DNA: TGTGCCAGCAGCCCCTTCCTAGCGGGAGTCAATCCCGGCGAGCAGTACTTC.

The chain employs TRBV14 and TRBJ1-2; a weak D match, TRBD1 (5 bases). This CDR3 is built from 14 residues. The V end was cut by 3 bases, the J end by 10 bases, with 18 bases between. Germline values: CDR1 SGHDN, CDR2 FVKESK. The CDR3 protein is CASSQAGRDQYYTF. In DNA form, the CDR3 reads TGTGCCAGCAGCCAGGCGGGACGGGATCAGTACTACACCTTC.

The CDR3 reads CASSPLDGGVTLSTDTQYF. The CDR3 nucleotides are TGCGCCAGCAGCCCCCTGGATGGAGGGGTCACCCTTAGCACAGATACGCAGTATTTT. The rearrangement links TRBV5-1 to TRBJ2-3, with D perhaps TRBD2 (6 bases). V lost 4 bases and J 0 bases, leaving 24 bases between the germline ends. The germline V gene encodes CDR1 SGHRS and CDR2 YFSETQ. The CDR3 sequence is 19 residues long. Filled out from reference TRBV5-1 and TRBJ2-3, the complete variable domain reads KAGVTQTPRYLIKTRGQQVTLSCSPISGHRSVSWYQQTPGQGLQFLFEYFSETQRNKGNFPGRFSGRQFSNSRSEMNVSTLELGDSALYLCASSPLDGGVTLSTDTQYFGPGTRLTVL.

This clone has more than one count but fewer than ten. The chain links TRBV11-2 to TRBJ1-3; D gene unclear. Looked up from germline, CDR1 is SGHAT and CDR2 is FQNNGV. The CDR3 spans 14 residues. Between the trimmed V and J ends, which lost 2 bases and 3 bases, there was a span of 8 bases. The CDR3 sequence: CASSLTSDGNTIYF. The CDR3 DNA sequence: TGTGCCAGCAGCTTAACCAGTGATGGAAACACCATATATTTT.

The V gene is TRBV4-1, the J gene TRBJ2-2, with D unclear. Germline CDR1 and CDR2: MGHRA and YSYEKL. CDR3 length: 13 residues. The V and J ends lost 4 bases and 0 bases respectively, with 3 bases between them. The CDR3 protein is CASSLTNTGELFF. The DNA for the CDR3 is TGCGCCAGCAGCCTTACGAACACCGGGGAGCTGTTTTTT.

The chain links TRBV2 to TRBJ1-2, with D tentatively TRBD1 (5 bases). From germline, CDR1 is SNHLY and CDR2 FYNNEI. V was trimmed by 3 bases and J by 4 bases, leaving 9 bases between them. The CDR3 is 13 residues long. The CDR3 sequence: CASSEIGAYGYTF. CDR3 DNA sequence: TGTGCCAGCAGTGAGATAGGGGCCTATGGCTACACCTTC.

This chain links TRBV19 with TRBJ1-3; 7 positions match TRBD1. The CDR3 length is 15 residues. V was clipped by 2 bases and J by 2 bases; unmatched bases: 3. Germline V gene sequence: CDR1 LNHDA, CDR2 SQIVND (reference sequence). The CDR3 DNA is TGTGCCAGTAGTATACGTCAGGGGGCTGGAAACACCATATATTTT. This gives the protein CASSIRQGAGNTIYF. Together with reference TRBV19 and TRBJ1-3, the CDR3 gives the full variable domain: DGGITQSPKYLFRKEGQNVTLSCEQNLNHDAMYWYRQDPGQGLRLIYYSQIVNDFQKGDIAEGYSVSREKKESFPLTVTSAQKNPTAFYLCASSIRQGAGNTIYFGEGSWLTVV.

The rearrangement uses TRBV5-1 and TRBJ1-4; possibly TRBD1 for D (5 bases). Trimming took 4 bases from V and 4 from J, leaving 14 bases between them. Germline V gene sequence: CDR1 SGHRS, CDR2 YFSETQ. The CDR3 contains 15 residues. CDR3 coding DNA: TGCGCCAGCAGCCCGGGACTGGGAGATAATGAAAAACTGTTTTTT. It is translated as CASSPGLGDNEKLFF.

This clone appeared a single time. The V and J genes are TRBV7-3 and TRBJ2-1, with D possibly matching TRBD2 (5 bases). The CDR3 length is 15 residues. The V and J ends lost 1 base and 5 bases respectively, with 12 bases between them. Germline values: CDR1 SGHTA, CDR2 FQGTGA. The CDR3 sequence: CASSLNEPRDNEQFF. Written as DNA, the CDR3 is TGTGCCAGCAGCTTAAATGAGCCGAGGGACAATGAGCAGTTCTTC.

This clone has just one count. The chain recombines TRBV30 with TRBJ1-6, with 10 bases aligning to TRBD1. Germline lookup yields CDR1 GTSNPN and CDR2 SVGIG (reference sequence). The CDR3 is made up of 16 amino acids. V was clipped by 5 bases and J by 9 bases; unmatched bases: 13. This chain's CDR3 is CAWDKGTGAFSSPLHF. The DNA of the CDR3 is TGTGCCTGGGATAAAGGGACAGGGGCTTTTTCTTCACCCCTCCACTTT.

CDR3 coding DNA: TGCAGCGTTCGACACCCCCAAGGGAGGGAGACCCAGTACTTC. Translating it yields CSVRHPQGRETQYF. The chain recombines TRBV29-1 with TRBJ2-5; a weak D match, TRBD2 (6 bases). Germline V gene sequence: CDR1 SQVTM, CDR2 ANQGSEA. Trimming shortened V by 5 bases and J by 5 bases, and 18 bases separated the two germline ends. The CDR3 runs 14 residues.

The rearrangement uses TRBV4-1 and TRBJ2-5; 15 bases align to TRBD2. The CDR3 loop spans 17 amino acids. Germline CDR1 is MGHRA and CDR2 is YSYEKL. After removal of 3 bases from V and 5 bases from J, the junction contained 7 bases not matched to a gene. Written as DNA, the CDR3 is TGCGCCAGCAGCCACCCATCCGGGACTAGCGGGAGGGAGACCCAGTACTTC. Translating it yields CASSHPSGTSGRETQYF.

The chain carries TRBV4-1 and TRBJ2-3, with D perhaps TRBD1 (5 bases). CDR1 is MGHRA, CDR2 YSYEKL, per germline. V was shortened by 0 bases and J by 7 bases, with 17 bases between the two germline ends. The CDR3 contains 16 residues. CDR3 coding DNA: TGCGCCAGCAGCCAAGATCGGGTGGGTGGGGCGAATACGCAGTATTTT. This codes for CASSQDRVGGANTQYF.

The rearrangement joins TRBV5-6 to TRBJ2-1; 8 nucleotides agree with TRBD2. CDR1 SGHDT and CDR2 YYEEEE come from the germline V gene. The CDR3 has 15 residues. The J segment lost 6 bases and the V segment lost 1 base, leaving 6 bases of the junction unmatched. CDR3 region: CASSLTGRALNEQFF. The CDR3 nucleotides read TGTGCCAGCAGCTTGACCGGGAGGGCCCTCAATGAGCAGTTCTTC.

By share of the sample, this clone is hyperexpanded (1% or more). The J gene is TRBJ1-2, the V gene TRBV29-1; 7 positions match TRBD1. Germline values: CDR1 SQVTM, CDR2 ANQGSEA. Unmatched junction bases numbered 17, after V lost 4 bases and J lost 12 bases. This CDR3 comprises 14 residues. The CDR3 loop is CSVGDAGTASLDTF. The DNA of the CDR3 is TGCAGCGTTGGGGACGCGGGGACAGCCTCCCTCGACACCTTC.

This chain uses TRBV7-9 with TRBJ2-5; 8 bases are a match to TRBD2. The CDR3 spans 19 residues. Germline V lookup: CDR1 SEHNR, CDR2 FQNEAQ (reference sequence). The V segment lost 2 bases and the J segment 4 bases; nucleotides outside the gene matches: 18. CDR3: CASSLSRSEVAGLGETQYF. The CDR3 DNA is TGTGCCAGCAGCTTAAGTCGAAGCGAGGTAGCGGGGTTGGGAGAGACCCAGTACTTC.

This clone was counted a single time. The chain carries TRBV6-1 and TRBJ1-1; D is uncertain. Germline V gives CDR1 MNHNS, CDR2 SASEGT. V lost 2 bases and J lost 1, with 2 bases in between. The CDR3 covers 12 residues. Here the CDR3 DNA reads TGTGCCAGCAGTGAACAGAACACTGAAGCTTTCTTT. It translates to CASSEQNTEAFF.

This clone was found once. The J gene is TRBJ2-5, the V gene TRBV30; weak D call: TRBD2 (5 bases). The end of the DNA aligns better with TRBJ2-7, so the J call may be wrong. CDR3 length: 15 amino acids. CDR1 is GTSNPN, CDR2 SVGIG, per germline (reference sequence). The CDR3 region is CAWSVTGIYSYEQYF. CDR3 nucleotide sequence: TGTGCCTGGAGTGTAACGGGGATTTACTCCTACGAGCAGTACTTC.